The sequence of this T cell receptor beta chain was determined in a study of cytomegalovirus exposure and HLA in healthy donors. Study-wide results and caveats: For most subjects, TCR beta sequences were reported to predict HLA-A and HLA-B alleles with accuracy.

PCR involved 60 Vbeta and 13 Jbeta primers. The protocol was immunoSEQ multiplex PCR, while the TCRdb copy is restricted to in-frame clones and leaves out a portion. Found here are nearly 200,000 clones, 70% to 80% of them singletons; the top ten hold approximately 0.4%. In its sample, this clone was seen a few times. Its specificity is not known. This CDR3 is built from 13 residues. The ends lost 3 bases at V and 6 bases at J; junction bases unmatched: 1. The germline V gene has CDR1 SGHVS and CDR2 FQNEAQ. J is TRBJ1-4 and V is TRBV7-8; the match to TRBD1 covers 7 bases. This clonotype was obtained from a male donor in good health and CMV-seropositive. What was sequenced was PBMCs. CDR3 DNA sequence: TGTGCCAGCAGCTTCGACAGGGATGAAAAACTGTTTTTT. The encoded protein is CASSFDRDEKLFF.